A selection of T cell receptor beta chains follows, all from one sample in a study of T cells after yellow fever vaccination. TCRdb passed the 5' RACE reads through MiXCR, listing each CDR3 protein once. Altogether about 22,000 distinct CDR3 sequences are present, around 5.2% being singletons, with the ten largest covering around 20%. Material: PBMCs, either bulk or a sorted T-cell subset (CD4+, CD8+, memory, or dextramer-sorted; not recorded which), obtained about 49 days after the first yellow fever vaccination. These receptors all come from a man aged 18 to 30 who received the YFV17D yellow fever vaccine. The CDR3 runs from the conserved cysteine through the conserved F or W. The D gene is left open where the match is weak. Clone size, where shown, is once, few, many, or a class for clones that have expanded.

V gene: TRBV7-3
clone size: many
J gene: TRBJ1-1
D gene: NA
CDR3 DNA: TGTGCCAGCAGCTTCGGTATGAACACTGAAGCTTTCTTT
CDR3 protein: CASSFGMNTEAFF

V gene: TRBV7-9
clone size: many
J gene: TRBJ2-1
D gene: TRBD2
CDR3 DNA: TGTGCCAGCAGCTTATGGCTAGCGGGGTTCTACAATGAGCAGTTCTTC
CDR3 protein: CASSLWLAGFYNEQFF

V gene: TRBV25-1
clone size: many
J gene: TRBJ1-1
D gene: NA
CDR3 DNA: TGTGCCAGCAGTTTATTAATGAACACTGAAGCTTTCTTT
CDR3 protein: CASSLLMNTEAFF

V gene: TRBV7-2
clone size: NA
J gene: TRBJ1-1
D gene: NA
CDR3 DNA: TGTGCCAGCAGCCTACAGCTTGACGAGCCTCGTGCTTTCTTT
CDR3 protein: CASSLQLDEPRAFF

V gene: TRBV7-2
clone size: many
J gene: TRBJ2-4
D gene: NA
CDR3 DNA: TGTGCCAGCAGTTCCCCTCAGTATGGGGGAAACATTCAGTACTTC
CDR3 protein: CASSSPQYGGNIQYF

V gene: TRBV30
clone size: many
J gene: TRBJ2-3
D gene: NA
CDR3 DNA: TGTGCCTGGAGTGGATCTAGCACAGATACGCAGTATTTT
CDR3 protein: CAWSGSSTDTQYF

V gene: TRBV12-3/TRBV12-4
clone size: many
J gene: TRBJ2-5
D gene: NA
CDR3 DNA: TGTGCCAGCAGTCCCGGACTCCAAGAGACCCAGTACTTC
CDR3 protein: CASSPGLQETQYF

V gene: TRBV28
clone size: many
J gene: TRBJ2-5
D gene: NA
CDR3 DNA: TGTGCCAGCAGGAAACAACAGGGATCGGAGACCCAGTACTTC
CDR3 protein: CASRKQQGSETQYF

V gene: TRBV7-2
clone size: many
J gene: TRBJ1-6
D gene: NA
CDR3 DNA: TGTGCCAGCAGCTTAGCTTTGTCTCATAATTCACCCCTCCACTTT
CDR3 protein: CASSLALSHNSPLHF

V gene: TRBV4-1
clone size: many
J gene: TRBJ2-1
D gene: TRBD2
CDR3 DNA: TGCGCCAGCAGCCATGCTGGGGGGGGGTACAATGAGCAGTTCTTC
CDR3 protein: CASSHAGGGYNEQFF

V gene: TRBV3-1
clone size: many
J gene: TRBJ2-2
D gene: NA
CDR3 DNA: TGTGCCAGCAGCCGCCGGGCCACCGGGGAGCTGTTTTTT
CDR3 protein: CASSRRATGELFF

V gene: TRBV5-1
clone size: many
J gene: TRBJ1-1
D gene: NA
CDR3 DNA: TGCGCCAGCAGCTTGGGGACAGATAAAACGAACACTGAAGCTTTCTTT
CDR3 protein: CASSLGTDKTNTEAFF

V gene: TRBV5-1
clone size: many
J gene: TRBJ1-1
D gene: TRBD1
CDR3 DNA: TGCGCCAGCAGCTTGGGCGACAGGGGGGGAGCTTTCTTT
CDR3 protein: CASSLGDRGGAFF

V gene: TRBV2
clone size: many
J gene: TRBJ2-5
D gene: NA
CDR3 DNA: TGTGCCAGCAGCGTTGGGGAGACCCAGTACTTC
CDR3 protein: CASSVGETQYF

V gene: TRBV14
clone size: many
J gene: TRBJ2-5
D gene: NA
CDR3 DNA: TGTGCCAGCAGCCTCACCCGGGGCCGACAAGAGACCCAGTACTTC
CDR3 protein: CASSLTRGRQETQYF

V gene: TRBV20-1
clone size: many
J gene: TRBJ2-7
D gene: TRBD2
CDR3 DNA: TGCAGTGCTAGTTCCGGACGGGGGGGGAACGAGCAGTACTTC
CDR3 protein: CSASSGRGGNEQYF

V gene: TRBV27
clone size: many
J gene: TRBJ2-1
D gene: NA
CDR3 DNA: TGTGCCAGCAGTTTAGGATTAGAGCAGTTCTTC
CDR3 protein: CASSLGLEQFF

V gene: TRBV28
clone size: many
J gene: TRBJ1-1
D gene: TRBD1
CDR3 DNA: TGTGCCAGCAGTTCGCCCACAGGGGATGGGGCTTTCTTT
CDR3 protein: CASSSPTGDGAFF

V gene: TRBV12-3/TRBV12-4
clone size: many
J gene: TRBJ2-5
D gene: NA
CDR3 DNA: TGTGCCAGCAGTTCGGAAGCGGTGGGGGAGACCCAGTACTTC
CDR3 protein: CASSSEAVGETQYF

V gene: TRBV20-1
clone size: many
J gene: TRBJ2-3
D gene: NA
CDR3 DNA: TGCAGTGCTAGAGTGCCCCGGGTAGGCACAGATACGCAGTATTTT
CDR3 protein: CSARVPRVGTDTQYF

V gene: TRBV5-1
clone size: many
J gene: TRBJ2-4
D gene: NA
CDR3 DNA: TGCGCCAGCACCGACCCGGCGGGGGCCAAAAACATTCAGTACTTC
CDR3 protein: CASTDPAGAKNIQYF

V gene: TRBV20-1
clone size: many
J gene: TRBJ2-5
D gene: NA
CDR3 DNA: TGCAGTGCTAGGGGGACCTTTTTAAGAGAGACCCAGTACTTC
CDR3 protein: CSARGTFLRETQYF

V gene: TRBV27
clone size: many
J gene: TRBJ1-6
D gene: NA
CDR3 DNA: TGTGCCAGCAGACTTACCTTCGGGAATAATTCACCCCTCCACTTT
CDR3 protein: CASRLTFGNNSPLHF

V gene: TRBV18
clone size: many
J gene: TRBJ1-2
D gene: NA
CDR3 DNA: TGTGCCAGCTCACTCGGGACGCCGCACAATAACTATGGCTACACCTTC
CDR3 protein: CASSLGTPHNNYGYTF

V gene: TRBV7-9
clone size: many
J gene: TRBJ1-2
D gene: NA
CDR3 DNA: TGTGCCAGCAGCTTAGGGGCGGGGTTATATGGCTACACCTTC
CDR3 protein: CASSLGAGLYGYTF

V gene: TRBV9
clone size: many
J gene: TRBJ2-2
D gene: TRBD2
CDR3 DNA: TGTGCCAGCAGCCACCCAGCGGGGGCGAACACCGGGGAGCTGTTTTTT
CDR3 protein: CASSHPAGANTGELFF

V gene: TRBV20-1
clone size: many
J gene: TRBJ1-2
D gene: NA
CDR3 DNA: TGCAGTGCTCCAAGCGGGACGGTTAACTATGGCTACACCTTC
CDR3 protein: CSAPSGTVNYGYTF

V gene: TRBV7-2
clone size: NA
J gene: TRBJ2-3
D gene: TRBD2
CDR3 DNA: TGTGCCAGCAGCCCGTTGGGGGCGGGGGGCCCGAATACGCAGTATTTT
CDR3 protein: CASSPLGAGGPNTQYF

V gene: TRBV12-3/TRBV12-4
clone size: many
J gene: TRBJ1-5
D gene: NA
CDR3 DNA: TGTGCCAGCAGTTTACGGGGCCTAAATCAGCCCCAGCATTTT
CDR3 protein: CASSLRGLNQPQHF

V gene: TRBV20-1
clone size: many
J gene: TRBJ1-1
D gene: NA
CDR3 DNA: TGCAGTGCTAGAGAGGGGGGTAGCATTGAAGCTTTCTTT
CDR3 protein: CSAREGGSIEAFF

V gene: TRBV11-2
clone size: many
J gene: TRBJ2-5
D gene: NA
CDR3 DNA: TGTGCCAGCAGCTTAGGTTGGGACGGGGCAGAGACCCAGTACTTC
CDR3 protein: CASSLGWDGAETQYF

V gene: TRBV6-5
clone size: many
J gene: TRBJ1-6
D gene: TRBD1
CDR3 DNA: TGTGCCAGCAGCCTGGGACAGGTTCTCAATTCACCCCTCCACTTT
CDR3 protein: CASSLGQVLNSPLHF

V gene: TRBV5-1
clone size: many
J gene: TRBJ1-2
D gene: NA
CDR3 DNA: TGCGCCAGCAGCGCCTTGGACAGCTCATATGGCTACACCTTC
CDR3 protein: CASSALDSSYGYTF